These 3 T cell receptor beta chains were all obtained from the same sample, sequenced in a study of blood T cell repertoires in COVID-19 (dated by TCRdb to 2020 to 2022). The receptor library was made with the immunoSEQ multiplex PCR assay. In TCRdb, the immuneACCESS table is reduced to in-frame sequences with V and J assigned. These tables do not hold every clone; where another copy was compared, an unresolved V gene accounts for under half, and the others remain unexplained. Across this sample there are roughly 56,000 clones, with over 90% seen only once. The ten largest clones take up 3.5% to 5.5% of the sample. The sample comprised peripheral blood. The receptors originated from a man aged 45-65 years with active COVID-19.

V usage is TRBV27 and J usage is TRBJ1-1; 7 bases fit TRBD1. The CDR3 runs to 14 residues. Germline V lookup: CDR1 MNHEY, CDR2 SMNVEV (reference sequence). V was clipped by 5 bases and J by 0 bases; unmatched bases: 3. This CDR3 reads CASSGQAMNTEAFF. CDR3 coding DNA: TGTGCCAGCAGTGGACAGGCGATGAACACTGAAGCTTTCTTT.

This clone was seen a handful of times. The chain links TRBV25-1 to TRBJ1-3; the D is unclear. The CDR3 totals 17 residues. Germline V gene sequence: CDR1 MGHDK, CDR2 SYGVNS. V lost 1 base and J 0 bases, leaving 13 bases between the germline ends. DNA for the CDR3: TGTGCCAGCAGTGAATTGAGCGGGAGGAACTCTGGAAACACCATATATTTT. This codes for CASSELSGRNSGNTIYF.

The CDR3 DNA reads as TGTGCCAGCAGCTTACAGCTACTAGCCCCGTATCAAGAGACCCAGTACTTC. It encodes CASSLQLLAPYQETQYF. The rearrangement uses TRBV7-2 and TRBJ2-5; TRBD2 might be the D (6 bases). Germline CDR1 is SGHTA and CDR2 is FQGNSA. V was cut by 2 bases and J by 2 bases, with 18 bases left in between. The CDR3 spans 17 residues.